This T cell receptor (beta chain) was profiled in a study of sequential checkpoint blockade in melanoma. Some clones are missing from TCRdb's copy, which holds only in-frame ones; the method was immunoSEQ multiplex PCR. The data show 40,000 or so clones, just over 85% seen once. V gave up 0 bases and J gave up 3 bases, with 14 bases separating them. The CDR3 contains 17 residues. The treatment is: randomized to nivolumab then ipilimumab (arm A) or the reverse (arm B). This specimen was CD8+ T cells sorted from blood (inferred from file names), taken from a patient given nivolumab and ipilimumab in sequence. The source is a human donor with melanoma. The rearrangement links TRBV23-1 to TRBJ2-2; D is perhaps TRBD1 (6 bases). TRBV23-1 is classed as an ORF, of uncertain function. CDR3 nucleotides: TGCGCCAGCAGTCAATCGGGGCAGGGGTCGGACACCGGGGAGCTGTTTTTT. Protein: CASSQSGQGSDTGELFF.